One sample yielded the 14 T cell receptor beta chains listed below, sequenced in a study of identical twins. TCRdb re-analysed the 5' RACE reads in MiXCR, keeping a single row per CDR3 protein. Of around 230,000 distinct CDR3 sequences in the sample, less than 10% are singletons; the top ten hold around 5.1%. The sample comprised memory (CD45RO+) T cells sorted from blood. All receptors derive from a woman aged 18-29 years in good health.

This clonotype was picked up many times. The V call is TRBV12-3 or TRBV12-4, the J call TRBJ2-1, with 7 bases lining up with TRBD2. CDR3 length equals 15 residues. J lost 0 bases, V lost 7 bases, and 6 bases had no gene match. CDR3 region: CASTPGGSSYNEQFF. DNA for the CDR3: TGTGCCAGCACCCCCGGGGGGAGCTCCTACAATGAGCAGTTCTTC.

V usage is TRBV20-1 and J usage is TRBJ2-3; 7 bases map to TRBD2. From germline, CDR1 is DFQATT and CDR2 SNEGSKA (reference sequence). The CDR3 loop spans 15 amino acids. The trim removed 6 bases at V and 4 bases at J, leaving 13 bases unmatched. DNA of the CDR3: TGCAGTGCGCCCCCCCATGGGGGGGGACCAGATACGCAGTATTTT. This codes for CSAPPHGGGPDTQYF.

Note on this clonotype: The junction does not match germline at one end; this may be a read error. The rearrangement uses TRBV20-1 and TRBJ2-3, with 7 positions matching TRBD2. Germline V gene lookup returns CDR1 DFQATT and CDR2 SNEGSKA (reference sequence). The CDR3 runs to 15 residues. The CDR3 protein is CSASDVIAGTDMQYF. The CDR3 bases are TGCAGTGCTAGTGATGTGATAGCGGGCACAGATATGCAGTATTTT.

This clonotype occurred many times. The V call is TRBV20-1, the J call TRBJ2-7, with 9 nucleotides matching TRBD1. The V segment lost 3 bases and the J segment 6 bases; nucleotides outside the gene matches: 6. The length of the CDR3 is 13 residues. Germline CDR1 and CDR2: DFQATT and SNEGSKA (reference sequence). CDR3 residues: CSARDRGSPEQYF. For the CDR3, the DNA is TGCAGTGCTAGGGACAGGGGATCTCCCGAGCAGTACTTC.

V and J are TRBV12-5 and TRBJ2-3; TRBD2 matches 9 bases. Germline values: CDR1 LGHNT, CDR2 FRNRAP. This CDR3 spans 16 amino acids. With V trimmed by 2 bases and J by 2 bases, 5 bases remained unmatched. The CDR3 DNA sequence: TGTGCTAGTGGTTTGTCCACTAGCGGGCCCACAGATACGCAGTATTTT. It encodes CASGLSTSGPTDTQYF.

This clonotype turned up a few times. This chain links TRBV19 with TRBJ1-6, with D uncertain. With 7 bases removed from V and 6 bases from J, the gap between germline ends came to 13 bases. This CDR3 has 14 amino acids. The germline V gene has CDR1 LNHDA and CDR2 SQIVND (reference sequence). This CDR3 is CASTGLSRNSPLHF. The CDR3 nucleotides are TGTGCCAGTACTGGTCTAAGCCGTAATTCACCCCTCCACTTT.

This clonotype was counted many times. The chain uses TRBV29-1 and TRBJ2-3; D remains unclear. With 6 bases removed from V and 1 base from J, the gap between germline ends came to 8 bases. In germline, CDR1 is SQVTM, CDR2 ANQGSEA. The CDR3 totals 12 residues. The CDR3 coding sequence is TGCAGCGTCCAAGGCGGCACAGATACGCAGTATTTT. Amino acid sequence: CSVQGGTDTQYF.

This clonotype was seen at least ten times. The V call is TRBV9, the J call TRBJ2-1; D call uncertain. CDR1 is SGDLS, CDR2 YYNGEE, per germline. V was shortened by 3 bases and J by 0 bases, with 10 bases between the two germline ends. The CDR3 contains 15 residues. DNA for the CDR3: TGTGCCAGCAGCGCCTCAGCGCCCTCCTACAATGAGCAGTTCTTC. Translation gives CASSASAPSYNEQFF.

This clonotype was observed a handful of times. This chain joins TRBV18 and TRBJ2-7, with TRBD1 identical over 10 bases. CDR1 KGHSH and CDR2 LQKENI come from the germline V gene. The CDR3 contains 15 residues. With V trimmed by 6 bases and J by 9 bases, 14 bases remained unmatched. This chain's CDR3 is CASSTQGQGIKGQYF. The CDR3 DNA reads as TGTGCCAGCTCCACCCAGGGACAGGGGATTAAAGGGCAGTACTTC.

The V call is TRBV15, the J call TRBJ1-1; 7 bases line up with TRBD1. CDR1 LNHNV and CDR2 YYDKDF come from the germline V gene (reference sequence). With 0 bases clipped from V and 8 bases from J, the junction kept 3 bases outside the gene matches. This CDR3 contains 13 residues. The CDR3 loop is CATSRDPRGEAFF. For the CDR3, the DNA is TGTGCCACCAGCAGAGACCCCAGGGGGGAAGCTTTCTTT.

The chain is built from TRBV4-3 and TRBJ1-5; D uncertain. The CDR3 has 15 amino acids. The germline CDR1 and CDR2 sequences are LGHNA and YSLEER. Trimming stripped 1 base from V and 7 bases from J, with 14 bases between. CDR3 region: CASSQAVGTGQPQHF. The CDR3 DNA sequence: TGCGCCAGCAGCCAAGCTGTAGGTACGGGCCAGCCCCAGCATTTT.

DNA for the CDR3: TGTGCCAGCAGCTACCAACAGGAGACCCAGTACTTC. Translation: CASSYQQETQYF. The V gene is TRBV11-3, the J gene TRBJ2-5; D unclear. The V gene's germline CDR1 is SGHNT and CDR2 YENEEA. This CDR3 is 12 amino acids long. Trimming took 4 bases from V and 5 from J, leaving 8 bases between them.

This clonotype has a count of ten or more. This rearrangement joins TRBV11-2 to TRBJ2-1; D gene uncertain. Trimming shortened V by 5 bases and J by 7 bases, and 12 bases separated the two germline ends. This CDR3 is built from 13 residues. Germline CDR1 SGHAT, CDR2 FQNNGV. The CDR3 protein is CASSAVRRNEQFF. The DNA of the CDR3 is TGTGCCAGCAGCGCTGTCCGTCGGAATGAGCAGTTCTTC.

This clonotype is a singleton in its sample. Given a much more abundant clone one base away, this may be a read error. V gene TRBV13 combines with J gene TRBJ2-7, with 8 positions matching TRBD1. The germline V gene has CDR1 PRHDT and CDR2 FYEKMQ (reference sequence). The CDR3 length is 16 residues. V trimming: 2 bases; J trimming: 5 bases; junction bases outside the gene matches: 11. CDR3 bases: TGTGCCAGCAGCTTATCGGGTTCTCGGGACAGGAACGAGCAGTACTTC. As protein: CASSLSGSRDRNEQYF.